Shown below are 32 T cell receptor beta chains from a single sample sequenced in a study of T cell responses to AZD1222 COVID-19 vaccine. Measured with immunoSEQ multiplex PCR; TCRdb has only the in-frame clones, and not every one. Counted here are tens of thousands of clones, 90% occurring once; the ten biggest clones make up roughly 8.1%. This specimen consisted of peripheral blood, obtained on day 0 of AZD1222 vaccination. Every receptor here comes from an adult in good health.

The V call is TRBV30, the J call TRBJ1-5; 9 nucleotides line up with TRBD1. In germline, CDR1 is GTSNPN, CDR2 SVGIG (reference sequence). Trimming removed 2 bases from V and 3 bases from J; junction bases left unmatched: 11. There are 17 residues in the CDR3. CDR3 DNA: TGTGCCTGGAGTCCCCCCACAGGGGGCCGGGACAATCAGCCCCAGCATTTT. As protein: CAWSPPTGGRDNQPQHF.

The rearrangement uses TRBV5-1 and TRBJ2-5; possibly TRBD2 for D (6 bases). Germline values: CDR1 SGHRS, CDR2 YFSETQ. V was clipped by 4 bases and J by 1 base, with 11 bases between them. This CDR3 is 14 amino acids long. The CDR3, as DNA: TGCGCCAGCAGCCGAGCCGGGGGCCAAGAGACCCAGTACTTC. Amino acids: CASSRAGGQETQYF.

The DNA of the CDR3 is TGTGCCAGCAGCTTAGCTGCTAGTACCTATGGCTACACCTTC. Translating gives CASSLAASTYGYTF. The chain uses TRBV7-8 and TRBJ1-2; no definite D call. Between the trimmed V and J ends, which lost 0 bases and 4 bases, there was a span of 9 bases. Germline loops: CDR1 SGHVS, CDR2 FQNEAQ. The CDR3 length is 14 residues.

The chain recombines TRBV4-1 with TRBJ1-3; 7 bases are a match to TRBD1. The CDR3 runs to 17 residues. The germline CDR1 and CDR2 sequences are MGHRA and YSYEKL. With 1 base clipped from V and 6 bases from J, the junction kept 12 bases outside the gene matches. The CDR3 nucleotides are TGCGCCAGCAGCCAAGTGGCTTTAGGGGGCGCCGAAAACACCATATATTTT. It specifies CASSQVALGGAENTIYF.

CDR3 sequence reads: CASSPSLGRTDTGELFF. CDR3 nucleotide sequence: TGTGCCAGCTCACCAAGCCTCGGGCGGACCGACACCGGGGAGCTGTTTTTT. V is TRBV18 and J is TRBJ2-2, with D unresolved. Germline CDR1 is KGHSH and CDR2 is LQKENI. The ends were cut back, 2 bases at V and 3 bases at J, with 16 bases in the middle. This CDR3 has 17 amino acids.

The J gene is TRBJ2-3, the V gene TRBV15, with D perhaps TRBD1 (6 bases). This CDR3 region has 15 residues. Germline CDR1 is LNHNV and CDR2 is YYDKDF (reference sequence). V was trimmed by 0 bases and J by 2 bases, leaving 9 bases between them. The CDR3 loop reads CATSRDGQTTDTQYF. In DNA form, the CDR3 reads TGTGCCACCAGCAGAGATGGACAGACCACAGATACGCAGTATTTT.

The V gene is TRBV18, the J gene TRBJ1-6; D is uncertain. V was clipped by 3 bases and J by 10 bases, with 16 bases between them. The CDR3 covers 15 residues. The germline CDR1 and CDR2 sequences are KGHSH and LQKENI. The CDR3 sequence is CASSPEGQPGSPLHF. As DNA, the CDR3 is TGTGCCAGCTCACCCGAGGGTCAGCCTGGCTCACCCCTCCACTTT.

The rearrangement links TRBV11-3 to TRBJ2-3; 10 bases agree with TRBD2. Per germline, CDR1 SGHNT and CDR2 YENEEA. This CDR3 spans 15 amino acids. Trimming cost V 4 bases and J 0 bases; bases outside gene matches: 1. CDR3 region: CASSSLAGSTDTQYF. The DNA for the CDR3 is TGTGCCAGCAGCTCACTAGCGGGGAGCACAGATACGCAGTATTTT.

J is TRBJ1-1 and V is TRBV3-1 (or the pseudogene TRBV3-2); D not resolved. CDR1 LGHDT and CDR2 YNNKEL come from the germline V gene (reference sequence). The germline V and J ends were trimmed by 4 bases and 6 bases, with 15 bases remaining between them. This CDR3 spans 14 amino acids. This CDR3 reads CASSPEGTIAEAFF. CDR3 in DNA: TGTGCCAGCAGCCCCGAGGGCACGATAGCTGAAGCTTTCTTT.

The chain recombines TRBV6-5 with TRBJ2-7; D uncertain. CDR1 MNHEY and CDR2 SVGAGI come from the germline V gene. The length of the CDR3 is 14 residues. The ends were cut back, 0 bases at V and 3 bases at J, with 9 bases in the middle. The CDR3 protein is CASSYSNPGYEQYF. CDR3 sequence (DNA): TGTGCCAGCAGTTACTCGAATCCGGGCTACGAGCAGTACTTC.

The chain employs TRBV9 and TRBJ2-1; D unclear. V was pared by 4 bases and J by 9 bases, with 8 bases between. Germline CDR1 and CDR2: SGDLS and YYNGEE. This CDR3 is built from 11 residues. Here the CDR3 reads CASSQTSEQFF. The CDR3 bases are TGTGCCAGCAGCCAAACGAGTGAGCAGTTCTTC.

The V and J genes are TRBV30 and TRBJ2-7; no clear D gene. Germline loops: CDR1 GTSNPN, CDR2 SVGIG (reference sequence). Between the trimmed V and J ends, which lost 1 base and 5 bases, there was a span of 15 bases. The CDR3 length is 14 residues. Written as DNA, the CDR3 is TGTGCCTGGAGTGCCCTAAGGGTGGGTAACGAGCAGTACTTC. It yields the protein CAWSALRVGNEQYF. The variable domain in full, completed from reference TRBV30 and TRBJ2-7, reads SQTIHQWPATLVQPVGSPLSLECTVEGTSNPNLYWYRQAAGRGLQLLFYSVGIGQISSEVPQNLSASRPQDRQFILSSKKLLLSDSGFYLCAWSALRVGNEQYFGPGTRLTVT.

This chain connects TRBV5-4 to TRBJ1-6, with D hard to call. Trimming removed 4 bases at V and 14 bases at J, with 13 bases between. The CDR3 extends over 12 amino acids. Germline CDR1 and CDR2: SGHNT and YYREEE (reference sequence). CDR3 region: CASSRNSLSLHF. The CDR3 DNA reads TGTGCCAGCAGCCGGAACTCCTTGTCCCTCCACTTT.

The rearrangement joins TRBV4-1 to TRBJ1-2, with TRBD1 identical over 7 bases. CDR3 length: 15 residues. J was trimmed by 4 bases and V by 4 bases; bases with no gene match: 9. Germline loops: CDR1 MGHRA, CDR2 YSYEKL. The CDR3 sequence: CASSPPSGTAYGYTF. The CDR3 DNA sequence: TGCGCCAGCAGCCCCCCATCGGGGACAGCCTATGGCTACACCTTC.

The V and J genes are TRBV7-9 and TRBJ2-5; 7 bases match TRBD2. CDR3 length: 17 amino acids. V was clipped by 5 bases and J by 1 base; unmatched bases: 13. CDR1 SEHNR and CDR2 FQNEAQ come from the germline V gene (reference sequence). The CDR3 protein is CASSPGNGGNLQETQYF. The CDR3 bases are TGTGCCAGCAGCCCTGGGAACGGGGGGAACCTCCAAGAGACCCAGTACTTC.

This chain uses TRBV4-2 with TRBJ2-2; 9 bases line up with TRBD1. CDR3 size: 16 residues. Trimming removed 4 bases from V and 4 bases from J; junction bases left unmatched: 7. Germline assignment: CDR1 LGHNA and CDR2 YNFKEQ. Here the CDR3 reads CASSRTGVEFTGELFF. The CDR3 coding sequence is TGTGCCAGCAGCCGGACAGGGGTGGAATTCACCGGGGAGCTGTTTTTT.

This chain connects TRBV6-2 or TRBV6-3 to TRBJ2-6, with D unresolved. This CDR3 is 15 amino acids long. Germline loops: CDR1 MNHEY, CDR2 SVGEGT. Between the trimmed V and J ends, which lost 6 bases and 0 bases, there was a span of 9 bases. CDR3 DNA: TGTGCCAGCAGCCATAAATTCTCTGGGGCCAACGTCCTGACTTTC. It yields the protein CASSHKFSGANVLTF.

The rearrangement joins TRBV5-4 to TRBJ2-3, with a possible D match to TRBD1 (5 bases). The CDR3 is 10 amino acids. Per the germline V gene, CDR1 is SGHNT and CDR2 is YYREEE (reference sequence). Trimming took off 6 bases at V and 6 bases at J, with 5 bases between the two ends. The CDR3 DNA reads TGTGCCAGCAAGGGGGATACGCAGTATTTT. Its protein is CASKGDTQYF.

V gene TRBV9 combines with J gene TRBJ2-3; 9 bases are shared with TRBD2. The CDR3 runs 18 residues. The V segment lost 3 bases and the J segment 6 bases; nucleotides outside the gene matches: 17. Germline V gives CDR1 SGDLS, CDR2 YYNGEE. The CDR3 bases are TGTGCCAGCAGCGCCTCGGGGGGGGCGGGGGGGCCGAGGGATACGCAGTATTTT. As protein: CASSASGGAGGPRDTQYF.

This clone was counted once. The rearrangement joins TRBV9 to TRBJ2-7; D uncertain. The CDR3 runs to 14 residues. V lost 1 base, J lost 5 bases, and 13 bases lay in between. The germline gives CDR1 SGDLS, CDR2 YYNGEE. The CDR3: CASSVSLRGDEQYF. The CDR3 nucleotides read TGTGCCAGCAGCGTATCTCTCCGCGGTGACGAGCAGTACTTC.

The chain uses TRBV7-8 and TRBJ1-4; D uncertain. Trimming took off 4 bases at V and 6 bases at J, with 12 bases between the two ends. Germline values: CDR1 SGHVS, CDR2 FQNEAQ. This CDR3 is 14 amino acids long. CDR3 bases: TGTGCCAGCAGCTCCCGGTTTAAGGATGAAAAACTGTTTTTT. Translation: CASSSRFKDEKLFF.

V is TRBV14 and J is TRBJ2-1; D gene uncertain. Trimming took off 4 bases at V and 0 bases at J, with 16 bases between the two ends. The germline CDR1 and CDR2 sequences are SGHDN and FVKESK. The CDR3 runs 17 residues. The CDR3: CASSPQDPASSYNEQFF. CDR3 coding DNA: TGTGCCAGCAGCCCCCAGGACCCTGCCAGCTCCTACAATGAGCAGTTCTTC.

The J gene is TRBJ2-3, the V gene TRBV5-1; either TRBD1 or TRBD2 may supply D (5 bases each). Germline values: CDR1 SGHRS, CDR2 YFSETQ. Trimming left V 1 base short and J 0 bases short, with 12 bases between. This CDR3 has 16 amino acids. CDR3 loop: CASSLFGRESTDTQYF. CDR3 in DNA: TGCGCCAGCAGCTTGTTCGGCAGGGAGAGCACAGATACGCAGTATTTT.

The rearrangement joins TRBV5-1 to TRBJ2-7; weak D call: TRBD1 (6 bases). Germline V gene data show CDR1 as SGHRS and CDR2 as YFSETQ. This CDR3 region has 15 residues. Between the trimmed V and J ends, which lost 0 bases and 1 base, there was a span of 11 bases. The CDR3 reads CASSLGGTSSYEQYF. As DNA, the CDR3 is TGCGCCAGCAGCTTGGGAGGGACATCTTCCTACGAGCAGTACTTC.

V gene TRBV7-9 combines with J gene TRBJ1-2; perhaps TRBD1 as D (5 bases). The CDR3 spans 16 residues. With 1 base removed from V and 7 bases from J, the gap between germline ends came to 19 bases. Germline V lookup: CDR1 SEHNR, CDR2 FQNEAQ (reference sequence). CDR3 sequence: CASSLEGSRAGIGYTF. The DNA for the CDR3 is TGTGCCAGCAGCTTAGAGGGTTCCAGGGCTGGTATTGGCTACACCTTC.

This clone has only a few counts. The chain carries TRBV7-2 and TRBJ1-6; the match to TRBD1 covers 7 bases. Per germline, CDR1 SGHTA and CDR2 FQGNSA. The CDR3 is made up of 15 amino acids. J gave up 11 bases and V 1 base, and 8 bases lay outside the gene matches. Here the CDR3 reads CASSLGTGHATPLHF. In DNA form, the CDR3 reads TGTGCCAGCAGCTTAGGGACAGGTCATGCAACACCCCTCCACTTT.

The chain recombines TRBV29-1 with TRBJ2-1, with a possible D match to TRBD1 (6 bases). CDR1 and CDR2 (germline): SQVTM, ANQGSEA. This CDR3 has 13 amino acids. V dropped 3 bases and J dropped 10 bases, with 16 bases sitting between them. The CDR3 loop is CSVDLTGLGEQFF. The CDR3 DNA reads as TGCAGCGTTGACTTGACAGGCCTGGGAGAGCAGTTCTTC.

CDR3 protein: CASSLGAGGQGDTQYF. The DNA for the CDR3 is TGTGCCAGCAGCTTAGGAGCGGGGGGGCAGGGAGATACGCAGTATTTT. J is TRBJ2-3 and V is TRBV7-2, with 10 positions matching TRBD2. Losses at the gene ends were 1 base for V and 5 bases for J; bases not matched to a gene: 6. Germline V gene lookup returns CDR1 SGHTA and CDR2 FQGNSA. CDR3 size: 16 residues.

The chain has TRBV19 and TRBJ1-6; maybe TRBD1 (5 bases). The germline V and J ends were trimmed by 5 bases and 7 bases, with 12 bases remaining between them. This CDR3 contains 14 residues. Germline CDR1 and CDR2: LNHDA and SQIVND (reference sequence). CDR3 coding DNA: TGTGCCAGTAGTCCCGGGACTAAAAATTCACCCCTCCACTTT. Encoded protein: CASSPGTKNSPLHF.

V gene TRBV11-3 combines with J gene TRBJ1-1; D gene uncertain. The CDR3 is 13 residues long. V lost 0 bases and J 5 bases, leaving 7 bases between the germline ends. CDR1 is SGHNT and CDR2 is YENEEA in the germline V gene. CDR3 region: CASSLEPETEAFF. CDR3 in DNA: TGTGCCAGCAGCTTAGAGCCCGAAACTGAAGCTTTCTTT.

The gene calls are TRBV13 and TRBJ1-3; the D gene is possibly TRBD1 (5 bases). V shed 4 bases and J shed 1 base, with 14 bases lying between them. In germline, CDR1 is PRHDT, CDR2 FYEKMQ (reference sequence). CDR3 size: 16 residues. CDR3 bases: TGTGCCAGCAGCTCCCCCCCCGGGGGATCTGGAAACACCATATATTTT. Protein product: CASSSPPGGSGNTIYF.

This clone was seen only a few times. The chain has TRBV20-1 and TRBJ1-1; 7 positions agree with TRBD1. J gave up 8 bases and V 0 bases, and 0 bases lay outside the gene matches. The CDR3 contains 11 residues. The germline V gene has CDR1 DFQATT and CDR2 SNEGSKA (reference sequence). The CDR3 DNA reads TGCAGTGCTAGAGAGGACAGGGAAGCTTTCTTT. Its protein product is CSAREDREAFF.